Described below is a single T cell receptor (beta chain) sequence and its context. Germline CDR1 and CDR2: KGHSH and LQKENI. With 3 bases clipped from V and 1 base from J, the junction kept 3 bases outside the gene matches. This CDR3 spans 15 amino acids. Study processing details: From reference gene primer amplification, estimates of nucleated cell counts were derived. Sequencing used immunoSEQ multiplex PCR; TCRdb keeps in-frame clones, though not all of them. That table gives V, J and clone size, and the DNA gave D and trimming. The sample lists roughly 39,000 clones, approximately 90% occurring once. This record belongs to a study of blood T cell repertoires in COVID-19. In the study overall: Donors in the United States, Italy and Spain gave samples during acute or convalescent COVID-19. PBMCs, B-cell-depleted T cells, or T cells were the source of the cDNA or gDNA that made up the material.

J is TRBJ2-3 and V is TRBV18; 8 positions agree with TRBD1. This sequence originates from a young man with active or convalescent COVID-19. The sample consisted of peripheral blood. This CDR3 is CASSPGQGRTDTQYF. The CDR3 coding sequence is TGTGCCAGCTCACCCGGACAGGGACGCACAGATACGCAGTATTTT.